The 19 T cell receptor beta chains below all came from one sample that was sequenced in a study of T cells in Graves' hyperthyroidism and ophthalmopathy. Template material for amplifying TCR beta CDR3 regions consisted of RNA transcripts. HTBI primers drove first-round RT-PCR of the TCR CDR3. TCRdb independently ran MiXCR on the multiplex PCR reads; one entry per CDR3 protein. The table lists 800,000 or so distinct CDR3 sequences, roughly 37% of them singletons, with 8% to 9% in the top ten. Sequenced material: blood. Every receptor here comes from a man aged 18 to 29 with Graves' hyperthyroidism.

A remark on this clonotype: A much bigger clone sits one base away, suggesting this may be a read error. The CDR3 loop is CSATLSSGINYEQYF. The CDR3 DNA is TGCAGCGCCACGTTGAGCAGCGGGATAAACTACGAGCAGTACTTC. The chain links TRBV29-1 to TRBJ2-7; TRBD2 matches 7 bases. The ends lost 7 bases at V and 3 bases at J; junction bases unmatched: 15. In germline, CDR1 is SQVTM, CDR2 ANQGSEA. CDR3 length equals 15 residues.

This chain uses TRBV10-3 with TRBJ2-7; D may correspond to TRBD1 or TRBD2 (6 bases each). Between the trimmed V and J ends, which lost 2 bases and 5 bases, there was a span of 16 bases. The CDR3 is 15 amino acids. CDR1 is ENHRY and CDR2 is SYGVKD in the germline V gene. This chain's CDR3 is CAISEKVQGGNEQYF. The CDR3, as DNA: TGTGCCATCAGTGAGAAGGTACAGGGAGGCAACGAGCAGTACTTC.

V gene TRBV12-3 or TRBV12-4 combines with J gene TRBJ1-2; 9 bases line up with TRBD1. The CDR3 is made up of 16 amino acids. Unmatched junction bases numbered 15, after V lost 5 bases and J lost 8 bases. The CDR3 DNA follows: TGTGCCAGCAGTCCCGGGAGGGACAGGGCAACGGGAGGCTACACCTTC. Protein sequence: CASSPGRDRATGGYTF.

This clonotype was picked up many times. The J gene is TRBJ1-2, the V gene TRBV7-9; D perhaps matches TRBD1 (5 bases). CDR3 size: 13 residues. The germline V gene encodes CDR1 SEHNR and CDR2 FQNEAQ (reference sequence). V lost 0 bases, J lost 5 bases, and 7 bases lay in between. CDR3 protein: CASSLARQYGYTF. The CDR3 DNA is TGTGCCAGCAGCTTAGCGAGACAGTATGGCTACACCTTC.

This clonotype was seen more than once but under ten times. A much larger clone lies one base from this, so it may be a read error. The chain employs TRBV5-8 and TRBJ1-5, with TRBD1 identical over 7 bases. The V and J ends lost 1 base and 6 bases, in that order; junction bases with no gene match: 1. This CDR3 has 13 residues. Per the germline V gene, CDR1 is SGHTS and CDR2 is YDEGEE. CDR3 region: CASSLHRGQPQHF. For the CDR3, the DNA is TGTGCCAGCAGCTTGCACAGGGGTCAGCCCCAGCATTTT.

A note on this clonotype: A single base separates this from a much larger clone, so it may be a read error. The J gene is TRBJ2-2, the V gene TRBV7-2, with TRBD2 identical over 10 bases. Germline CDR1 and CDR2: SGHTA and FQGNSA. Trimming at V came to 6 bases and at J to 9 bases, leaving 22 bases not matched to a gene. CDR3 length equals 19 residues. CDR3 sequence reads: CASRDGLAETTDPKRELFF. DNA for the CDR3: TGTGCCAGCAGGGACGGACTAGCGGAAACGACCGACCCGAAAAGGGAGCTGTTTTTT. The full variable domain, in which reference TRBV7-2 and TRBJ2-2 provide the parts outside the CDR3, is GAGVSQSPSNKVTEKGKDVELRCDPISGHTALYWYRQSLGQGLEFLIYFQGNSAPDKSGLPSDRFSAERTGGSVSTLTIQRTQQEDSAVYLCASRDGLAETTDPKRELFFGEGSRLTVL.

The chain links TRBV12-3 or TRBV12-4 to TRBJ1-3, with D unresolved. CDR3 size: 11 residues. Trimming pared 8 bases from V and 0 bases from J, leaving 2 bases between. The CDR3, as DNA: TGTGCCAGCTACTCTGGAAACACCATATATTTT. Residues: CASYSGNTIYF.

CDR3 loop: CATSSYEGQPQHF. In DNA, the CDR3 is TGTGCCACCAGCAGCTACGAGGGACAGCCCCAGCATTTT. This rearrangement joins TRBV15 to TRBJ1-5; the D is unclear. Trimming removed 3 bases from V and 7 bases from J, with 10 bases in between. This CDR3 spans 13 amino acids. Germline lookup yields CDR1 LNHNV and CDR2 YYDKDF (reference sequence).

This clonotype has just a few counts. V and J are TRBV14 and TRBJ1-4; TRBD1 might be the D (6 bases). The CDR3 runs to 15 residues. Germline V gene sequence: CDR1 SGHDN, CDR2 FVKESK. V lost 1 base and J lost 5, with 11 bases in between. CDR3 in DNA: TGTGCCAGCAGCCAAGTCTTGAGGGGGAATGAAAAACTGTTTTTT. This sequence encodes CASSQVLRGNEKLFF.

The CDR3 reads CSAGVAETEAFF. In nucleotides, the CDR3 is TGCAGCGCAGGGGTTGCGGAGACTGAAGCTTTCTTT. The chain joins TRBV29-1 to TRBJ1-1, with D maybe TRBD1 (6 bases). V lost 7 bases and J 5 bases, leaving 14 bases between the germline ends. The CDR3 has 12 amino acids. The germline gives CDR1 SQVTM, CDR2 ANQGSEA.

The chain has TRBV25-1 and TRBJ1-5; possibly TRBD1 for D (5 bases). CDR1 is MGHDK, CDR2 SYGVNS, per germline. This CDR3 spans 16 amino acids. V was cut by 4 bases and J by 0 bases, with 13 bases left in between. In DNA, the CDR3 is TGTGCCAGCAGTGGATCCGGGACGGTTAGCAATCAGCCCCAGCATTTT. Protein product: CASSGSGTVSNQPQHF.

The chain has TRBV4-2 and TRBJ2-7; TRBD2 agrees at 8 bases. Germline V gene lookup returns CDR1 LGHNA and CDR2 YNFKEQ. V lost 0 bases, J lost 6 bases, and 10 bases stayed unmatched. The CDR3 spans 16 residues. CDR3 bases: TGTGCCAGCAGCCAAGATCACCAGCGGGAGTATCGCGAGCAGTACTTC. Translation gives CASSQDHQREYREQYF.

This clonotype was seen many times. This rearrangement joins TRBV10-2 to TRBJ1-1; weak D call: TRBD1 (6 bases). Trimming took 6 bases from V and 5 from J, leaving 16 bases between them. This CDR3 is built from 14 residues. Germline V gene lookup returns CDR1 WSHSY and CDR2 SAAADI. This CDR3 reads CASSFSQGRTEAFF. In DNA form, the CDR3 reads TGCGCCAGCAGCTTCTCACAGGGACGGACTGAAGCTTTCTTT.

V and J are TRBV10-3 and TRBJ1-2; 7 bases are shared with TRBD1. The CDR3 runs 17 residues. Looked up from germline, CDR1 is ENHRY and CDR2 is SYGVKD. Trimming took 0 bases from V and 5 from J; bases not matched to a gene: 12. The CDR3 here is CAISESLGEQGQYGYTF. For the CDR3, the DNA is TGTGCCATCAGTGAGTCCCTAGGTGAGCAGGGACAGTATGGCTACACCTTC.

CDR3 amino acids: CASSSGPLGNQPQHF. The DNA of the CDR3 is TGTGCCAGCAGTTCGGGACCTCTGGGGAATCAGCCCCAGCATTTT. This chain joins TRBV6-5 and TRBJ1-5; D may be TRBD1 (5 bases). CDR3 length equals 15 residues. CDR1 is MNHEY and CDR2 is SVGAGI in the germline V gene. With 4 bases removed from V and 4 bases from J, the gap between germline ends came to 14 bases.

The rearrangement uses TRBV12-3 or TRBV12-4 and TRBJ2-5, with TRBD2 matching 9 bases. After removal of 3 bases from V and 4 bases from J, the junction contained 6 bases not matched to a gene. This CDR3 region has 15 residues. As DNA, the CDR3 is TGTGCCAGCAGTTTTGTAGGGGGACTAGCAGAGACCCAGTACTTC. Its protein is CASSFVGGLAETQYF.

This clonotype was counted ten times or more. The rearrangement uses TRBV7-9 and TRBJ1-4; D possibly corresponds to TRBD1 (6 bases). V shed 5 bases and J shed 4 bases, with 11 bases lying between them. Germline V gene sequence: CDR1 SEHNR, CDR2 FQNEAQ (reference sequence). The CDR3 has 14 amino acids. The CDR3 here is CASSPGQNNEKLFF. CDR3 nucleotide sequence: TGTGCCAGCAGCCCAGGACAGAATAATGAAAAACTGTTTTTT.

This clonotype came up a few times. One end of the junction does not line up with germline, which may come from a read error. The chain recombines TRBV20-1 with TRBJ1-1; D is ambiguous. This CDR3 region has 11 residues. Per the germline V gene, CDR1 is DFQATT and CDR2 is SNEGSKA (reference sequence). This chain's CDR3 is CACDGNTEAFF. For the CDR3, the DNA is TGTGCCTGCGATGGGAACACTGAAGCTTTCTTT.

The J gene is TRBJ2-7, the V gene TRBV7-6, with TRBD1 identical over 8 bases. This CDR3 has 14 amino acids. The ends lost 7 bases at V and 6 bases at J; junction bases unmatched: 11. Germline V gene sequence: CDR1 SGHVS, CDR2 FNYEAQ. CDR3: CASTRTPGQGEQYF. The CDR3 DNA follows: TGTGCCAGCACTCGGACCCCCGGACAGGGCGAGCAGTACTTC.